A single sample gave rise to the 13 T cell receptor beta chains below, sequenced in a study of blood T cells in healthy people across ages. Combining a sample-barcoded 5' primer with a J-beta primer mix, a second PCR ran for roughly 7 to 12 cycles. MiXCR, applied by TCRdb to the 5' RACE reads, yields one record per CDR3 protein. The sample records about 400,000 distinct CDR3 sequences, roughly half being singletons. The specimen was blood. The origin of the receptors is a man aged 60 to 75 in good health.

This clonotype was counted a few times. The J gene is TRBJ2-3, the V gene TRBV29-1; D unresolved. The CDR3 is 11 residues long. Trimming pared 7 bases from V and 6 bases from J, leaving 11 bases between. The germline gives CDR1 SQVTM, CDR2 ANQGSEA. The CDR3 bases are TGCAGCGCCTACCCCGGGGATACGCAGTATTTT. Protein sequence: CSAYPGDTQYF.

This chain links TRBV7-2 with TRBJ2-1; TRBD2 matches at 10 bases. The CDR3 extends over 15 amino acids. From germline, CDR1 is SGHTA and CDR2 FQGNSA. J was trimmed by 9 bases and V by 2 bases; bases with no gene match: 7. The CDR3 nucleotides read TGTGCCAGCAGCTTATCTCTAGCGGGAGTTGGTGAGCAGTTCTTC. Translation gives CASSLSLAGVGEQFF.

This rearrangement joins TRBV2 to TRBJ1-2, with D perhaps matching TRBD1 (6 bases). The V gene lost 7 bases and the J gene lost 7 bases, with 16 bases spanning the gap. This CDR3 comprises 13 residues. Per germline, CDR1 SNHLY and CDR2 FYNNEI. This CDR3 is CASTFGGASGYTF. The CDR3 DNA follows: TGTGCCAGCACCTTCGGGGGGGCAAGTGGCTACACCTTC. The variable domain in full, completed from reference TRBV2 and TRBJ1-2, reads EPEVTQTPSHQVTQMGQEVILRCVPISNHLYFYWYRQILGQKVEFLVSFYNNEISEKSEIFDDQFSVERPDGSNFTLKIRSTKLEDSAMYFCASTFGGASGYTFGSGTRLTVV.

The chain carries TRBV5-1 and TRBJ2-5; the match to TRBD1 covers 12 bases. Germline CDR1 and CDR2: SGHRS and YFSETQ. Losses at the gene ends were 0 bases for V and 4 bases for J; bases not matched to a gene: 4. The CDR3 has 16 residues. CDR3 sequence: CASSLAGTGGGETQYF. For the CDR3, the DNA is TGCGCCAGCAGCTTGGCGGGGACAGGGGGCGGAGAGACCCAGTACTTC.

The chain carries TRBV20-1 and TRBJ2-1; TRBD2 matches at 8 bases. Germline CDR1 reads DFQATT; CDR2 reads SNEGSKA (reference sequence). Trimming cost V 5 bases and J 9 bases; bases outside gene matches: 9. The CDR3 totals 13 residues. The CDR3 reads CSAPGTRTSEQFF. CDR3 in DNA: TGCAGTGCTCCCGGGACTAGGACTTCTGAGCAGTTCTTC.

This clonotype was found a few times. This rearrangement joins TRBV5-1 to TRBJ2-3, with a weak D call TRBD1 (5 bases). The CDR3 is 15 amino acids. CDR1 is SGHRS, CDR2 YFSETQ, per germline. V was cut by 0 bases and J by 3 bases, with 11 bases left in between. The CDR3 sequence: CASSLGQGVTDTQYF. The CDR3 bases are TGCGCCAGCAGCTTGGGCCAGGGTGTGACAGATACGCAGTATTTT.

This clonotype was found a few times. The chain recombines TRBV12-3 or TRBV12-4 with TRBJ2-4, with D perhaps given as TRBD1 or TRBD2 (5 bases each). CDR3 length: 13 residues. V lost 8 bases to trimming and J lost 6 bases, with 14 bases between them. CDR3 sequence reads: CASGEGLGNIQYF. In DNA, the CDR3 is TGTGCCAGCGGCGAGGGGCTCGGAAACATTCAGTACTTC.

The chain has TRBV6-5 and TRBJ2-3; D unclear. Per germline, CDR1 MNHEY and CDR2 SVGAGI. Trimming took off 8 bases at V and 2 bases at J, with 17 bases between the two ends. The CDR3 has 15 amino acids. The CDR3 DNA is TGTGCCAGCCGTTTTCTCGGTCCCCCCACAGATACGCAGTATTTT. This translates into CASRFLGPPTDTQYF.

CDR3: CASSQGQTPSRGHTF. The DNA of the CDR3 is TGCGCCAGCAGCCAAGGACAGACCCCCTCTAGGGGCCACACCTTC. This chain links TRBV5-1 with TRBJ1-2; D is perhaps TRBD1 (6 bases). The CDR3 covers 15 residues. CDR1 is SGHRS and CDR2 is YFSETQ in the germline V gene. The V gene lost 4 bases and the J gene lost 12 bases, with 25 bases spanning the gap.

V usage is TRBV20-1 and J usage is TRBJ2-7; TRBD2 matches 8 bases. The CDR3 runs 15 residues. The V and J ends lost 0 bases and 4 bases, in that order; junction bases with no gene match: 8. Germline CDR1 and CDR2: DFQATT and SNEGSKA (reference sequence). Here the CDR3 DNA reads TGCAGTGCTAGAGAGAGCGGGAGACCCGAGTACGAGCAGTACTTC. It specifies CSARESGRPEYEQYF.

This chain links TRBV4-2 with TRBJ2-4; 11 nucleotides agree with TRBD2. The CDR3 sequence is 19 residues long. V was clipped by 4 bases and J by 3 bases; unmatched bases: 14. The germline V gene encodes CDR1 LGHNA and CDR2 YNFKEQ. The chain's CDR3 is CASSPGTSGTLGGKNIQYF. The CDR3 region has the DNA TGTGCCAGCAGCCCAGGGACTAGCGGAACCCTTGGAGGCAAAAACATTCAGTACTTC.

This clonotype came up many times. The CDR3 sequence is CASSLASNSYEQYF. The CDR3 nucleotides are TGTGCCAGCAGTTTAGCTTCTAACTCCTACGAGCAGTACTTC. The genes are TRBV27 and TRBJ2-7; D is uncertain. Trimming stripped 2 bases from V and 0 bases from J, with 8 bases between. CDR1 is MNHEY and CDR2 is SMNVEV in the germline V gene (reference sequence). CDR3 length equals 14 residues.

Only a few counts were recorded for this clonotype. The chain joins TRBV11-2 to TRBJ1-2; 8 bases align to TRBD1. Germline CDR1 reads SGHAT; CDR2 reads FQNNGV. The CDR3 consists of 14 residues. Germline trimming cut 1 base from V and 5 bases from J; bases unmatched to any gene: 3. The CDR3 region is CASSLGDRGYGYTF. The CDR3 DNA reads TGTGCCAGCAGCTTAGGTGACAGGGGTTATGGCTACACCTTC.